This T cell receptor (beta chain) was identified in a study of metastatic and nonmetastatic thyroid tumors. In the study overall: Repertoires were compared across blood and tumor or nodule tissue from malignant and benign thyroid patients.

With respect to this clone: A read error may account for a junction end that differs from germline. Other nucleotide sequences in the sample specify the same CDR3.

Per the germline V gene, CDR1 is MDHEN and CDR2 is SYDVKM. The CDR3 totals 13 residues. How the authors handled the data: Clinicopathological groups supplied CDR3 differences that were used to build a distant-metastasis classifier for papillary thyroid cancer. TCRdb reanalyzed the PCR reads via MiXCR. The V and J calls shown here were made by TCRdb, not taken from the authors' results. Found here are about 39,000 clones, around 20% of them singletons; the top ten hold 18%. Prior to thyroid surgery, none of the patients had received any treatment. The sequence was obtained from a female donor with papillary thyroid cancer or a benign thyroid nodule (not recorded which). Some clones in this sample may be carry-over from other donors' samples. The chain recombines TRBV28 with TRBJ1-2; the D gene is possibly TRBD1 (6 bases). The sequenced sample consisted of blood. Written as DNA, the CDR3 is TGCGCCAGCCCATTTCGTGGGGGCCATGGCTACACCTTC. Translation gives CASPFRGGHGYTF.